The source of this T cell receptor beta chain is a study of cytomegalovirus exposure and HLA in healthy donors. This clone is a singleton in its sample. Its antigen is undetermined. This CDR3 spans 14 amino acids. Per the germline V gene, CDR1 is SGHAT and CDR2 is FQNNGV. J gave up 11 bases and V 2 bases, and 10 bases lay outside the gene matches. The study, taken as a whole, reports: Other equally common chains were less clonally expanded than HLA-associated TCR beta chains, a later analysis showed. Several of the most significant clusters appeared linked to common viral pathogens, based on a later analysis. The study labeled approximately 150 TCR beta chains cytomegalovirus-associated.

Amplification used 60 Vbeta primers and 13 Jbeta primers. Libraries were prepared by immunoSEQ multiplex PCR; TCRdb keeps only in-frame clonotypes and omits some of them. The table shows around 190,000 clones, with about 86% occurring only once. Source material: PBMCs. This rearrangement joins TRBV11-2 to TRBJ2-5, with 8 positions matching TRBD1. The receptor was isolated from a man aged 35-49 years in good health and CMV-seropositive. The CDR3 loop reads CASSLWDRRVKQYF. DNA for the CDR3: TGTGCCAGCAGCTTATGGGACAGGAGAGTCAAGCAGTACTTC.